This paragraph covers one TCR beta chain sequence. What it recognizes is unknown. This record comes from a study of PD-L1 blockade in urothelial cancer. Study-level findings and limits: Durable-benefit patients expanded tumor-associated blood clones more at 3 weeks.

From germline, CDR1 is SGHRS and CDR2 YFSETQ. This CDR3 is built from 17 residues. The J segment lost 4 bases and the V segment lost 5 bases, leaving 14 bases of the junction unmatched. Generated by immunoSEQ multiplex PCR, the TCRdb table keeps only in-frame clones and is missing some. The sample has about 110,000 clones, about 85% seen once. This sample comprised PBMCs, obtained around atezolizumab (anti-PD-L1) treatment. This TCR came from a man between 45 and 60 years old with urothelial cancer. The rearrangement uses TRBV5-1 and TRBJ2-7; 11 bases match TRBD2. CDR3 in DNA: TGCGCCAGCAGTATCGGGCTAGCGGGAGGTATGGTGTACGAGCAGTACTTC. It specifies CASSIGLAGGMVYEQYF.